This T cell receptor beta chain was obtained from a study of cytomegalovirus exposure and HLA in healthy donors. Study information: Some 85 million unique TCRs, all from HLA-typed donors, were included in an early release of the data. Overall study findings and caveats: Confirmation was obtained in vitro that a few CMV-associated chains are specific for CMV antigens. Earlier analysis yielded a pattern in which most TCR beta V segments were productive about 90% or about 30% of the time.

The PCR employed 60 Vbeta primers together with 13 Jbeta primers. Data came from immunoSEQ multiplex PCR; TCRdb stores just in-frame clones and leaves some out. The sample carries about 76,000 clones, more than 55% recorded once. As for this clone: Its target is unknown.

This clonotype was sampled from a man aged 60-69 years in good health and CMV-seropositive. Sequencing was carried out using PBMCs.

The CDR3 DNA is TGTGCCAGCAGCCCGGCCGGGTCTAGCACAGATACGCAGTATTTT. Protein product: CASSPAGSSTDTQYF. This chain uses TRBV7-7 with TRBJ2-3; no firm D call. CDR1 SSHAT and CDR2 FNYEAQ come from the germline V gene (reference sequence). Trimming cost V 5 bases and J 0 bases, with 12 bases left between them. The CDR3 spans 15 residues. The entire variable domain, with the rest obtained from reference TRBV7-7 and TRBJ2-3, is as follows: GAGVSQSPRYKVTKRGQDVTLRCDPISSHATLYWYQQALGQGPEFLTYFNYEAQPDKSGLPSDRFSAERPEGSISTLTIQRTEQRDSAMYRCASSPAGSSTDTQYFGPGTRLTVL.